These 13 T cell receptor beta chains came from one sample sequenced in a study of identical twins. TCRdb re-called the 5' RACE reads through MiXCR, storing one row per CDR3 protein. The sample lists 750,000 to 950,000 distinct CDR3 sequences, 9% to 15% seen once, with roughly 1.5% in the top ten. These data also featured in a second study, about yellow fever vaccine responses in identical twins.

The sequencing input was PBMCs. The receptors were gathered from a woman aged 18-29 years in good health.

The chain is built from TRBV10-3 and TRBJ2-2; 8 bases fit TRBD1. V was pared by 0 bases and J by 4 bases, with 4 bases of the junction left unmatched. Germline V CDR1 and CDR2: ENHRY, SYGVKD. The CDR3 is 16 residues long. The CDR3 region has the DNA TGTGCCATCAGTGAGTCGGGGACAGGACTCACCGGGGAGCTGTTTTTT. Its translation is CAISESGTGLTGELFF.

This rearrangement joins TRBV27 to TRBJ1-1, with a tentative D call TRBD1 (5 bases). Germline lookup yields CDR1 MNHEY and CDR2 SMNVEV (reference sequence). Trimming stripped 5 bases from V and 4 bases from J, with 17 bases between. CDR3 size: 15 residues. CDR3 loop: CASSPWGRGGTEAFF. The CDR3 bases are TGTGCCAGCAGTCCCTGGGGGAGGGGAGGCACTGAAGCTTTCTTT.

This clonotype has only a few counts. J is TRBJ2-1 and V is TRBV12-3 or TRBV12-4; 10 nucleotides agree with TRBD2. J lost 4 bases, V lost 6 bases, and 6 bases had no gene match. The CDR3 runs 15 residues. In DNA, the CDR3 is TGTGCCAGCAGAATAGCGGGGGGTTTGTACAATGAGCAGTTCTTC. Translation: CASRIAGGLYNEQFF.

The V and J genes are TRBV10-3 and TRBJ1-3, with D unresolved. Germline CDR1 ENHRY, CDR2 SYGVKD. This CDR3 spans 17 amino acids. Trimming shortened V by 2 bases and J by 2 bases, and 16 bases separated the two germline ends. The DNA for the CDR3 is TGTGCCATCAGTGAGCCTACTCGAGGGATGGCTGGAAACACCATATATTTT. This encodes CAISEPTRGMAGNTIYF.

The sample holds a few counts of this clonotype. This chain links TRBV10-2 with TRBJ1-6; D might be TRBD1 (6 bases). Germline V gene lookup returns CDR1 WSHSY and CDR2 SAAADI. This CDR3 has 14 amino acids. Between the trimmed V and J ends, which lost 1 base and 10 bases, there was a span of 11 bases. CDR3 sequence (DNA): TGCGCCAGCAGTGAGTGGGGGCTAGGGTCACCCCTCCACTTT. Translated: CASSEWGLGSPLHF.

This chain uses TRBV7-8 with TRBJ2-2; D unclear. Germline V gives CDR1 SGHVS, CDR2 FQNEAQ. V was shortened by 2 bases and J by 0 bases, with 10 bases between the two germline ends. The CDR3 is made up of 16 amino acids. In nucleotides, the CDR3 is TGTGCCAGCAGCTTAATTTTACTTACGAACACCGGGGAGCTGTTTTTT. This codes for CASSLILLTNTGELFF.

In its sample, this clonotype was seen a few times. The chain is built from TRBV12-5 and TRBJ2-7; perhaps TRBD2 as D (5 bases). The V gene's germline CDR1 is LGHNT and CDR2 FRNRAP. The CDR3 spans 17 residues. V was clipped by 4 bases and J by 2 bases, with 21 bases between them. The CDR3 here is CASGSTNDGELPYEQYF. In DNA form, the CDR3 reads TGTGCTAGTGGTTCAACGAATGACGGGGAGCTGCCCTACGAGCAGTACTTC.

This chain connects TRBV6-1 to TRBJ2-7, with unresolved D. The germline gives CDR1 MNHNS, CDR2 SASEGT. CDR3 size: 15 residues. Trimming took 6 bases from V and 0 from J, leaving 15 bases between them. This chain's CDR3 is CASSQYWGSSYEQYF. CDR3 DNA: TGTGCCAGCAGCCAATACTGGGGAAGCTCCTACGAGCAGTACTTC.

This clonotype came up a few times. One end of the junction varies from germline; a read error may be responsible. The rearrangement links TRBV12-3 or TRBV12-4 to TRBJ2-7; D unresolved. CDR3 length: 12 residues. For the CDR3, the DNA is TGTGCCAGCAGTTTAAACTCCGACGAGCAGTACTTC. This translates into CASSLNSDEQYF.

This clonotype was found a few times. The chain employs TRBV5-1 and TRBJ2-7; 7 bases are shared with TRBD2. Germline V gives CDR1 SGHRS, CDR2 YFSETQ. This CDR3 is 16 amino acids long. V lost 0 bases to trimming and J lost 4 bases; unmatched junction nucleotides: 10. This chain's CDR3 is CASSLDRGSSSYEQYF. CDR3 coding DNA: TGCGCCAGCAGCTTGGATCGCGGGAGCAGTAGTTACGAGCAGTACTTC.

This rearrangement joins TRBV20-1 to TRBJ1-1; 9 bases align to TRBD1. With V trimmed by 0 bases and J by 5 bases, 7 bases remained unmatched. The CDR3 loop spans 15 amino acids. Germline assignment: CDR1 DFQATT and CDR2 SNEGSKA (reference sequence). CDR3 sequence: CSARDPGQGWTEAFF. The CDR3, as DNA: TGCAGTGCTAGAGACCCGGGACAGGGTTGGACTGAAGCTTTCTTT.

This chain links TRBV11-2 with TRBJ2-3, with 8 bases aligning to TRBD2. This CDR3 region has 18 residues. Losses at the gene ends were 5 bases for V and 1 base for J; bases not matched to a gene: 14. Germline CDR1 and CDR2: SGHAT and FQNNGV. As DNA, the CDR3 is TGTGCCAGCAGCAAACTAGCGGCTAACTTTCCTGGCACAGATACGCAGTATTTT. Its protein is CASSKLAANFPGTDTQYF. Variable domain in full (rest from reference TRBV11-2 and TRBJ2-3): EAGVAQSPRYKIIEKRQSVAFWCNPISGHATLYWYQQILGQGPKLLIQFQNNGVVDDSQLPKDRFSAERLKGVDSTLKIQPAKLEDSAVYLCASSKLAANFPGTDTQYFGPGTRLTVL.

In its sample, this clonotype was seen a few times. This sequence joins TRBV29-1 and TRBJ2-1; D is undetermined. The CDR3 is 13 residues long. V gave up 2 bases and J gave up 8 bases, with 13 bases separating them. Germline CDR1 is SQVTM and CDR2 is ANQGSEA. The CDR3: CSVEWGGWDEQFF. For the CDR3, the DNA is TGCAGCGTTGAATGGGGTGGATGGGATGAGCAGTTCTTC.